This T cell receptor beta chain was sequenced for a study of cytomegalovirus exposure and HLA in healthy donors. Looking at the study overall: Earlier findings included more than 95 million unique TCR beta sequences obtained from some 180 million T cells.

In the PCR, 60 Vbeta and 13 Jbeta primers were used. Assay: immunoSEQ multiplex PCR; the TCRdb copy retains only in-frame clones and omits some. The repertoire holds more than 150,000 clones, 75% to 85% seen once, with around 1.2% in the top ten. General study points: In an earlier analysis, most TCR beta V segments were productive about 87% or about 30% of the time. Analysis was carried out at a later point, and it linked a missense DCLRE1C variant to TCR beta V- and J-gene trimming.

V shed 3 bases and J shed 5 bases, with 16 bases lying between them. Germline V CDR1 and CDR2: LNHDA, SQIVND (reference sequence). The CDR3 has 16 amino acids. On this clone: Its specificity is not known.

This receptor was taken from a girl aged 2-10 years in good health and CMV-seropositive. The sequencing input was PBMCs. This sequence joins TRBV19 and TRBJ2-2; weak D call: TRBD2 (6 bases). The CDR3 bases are TGTGCCAGTAGTATGGGTCCAGGGAGGAAGACCGGGGAGCTGTTTTTT. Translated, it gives CASSMGPGRKTGELFF.